This TCR beta chain is drawn from a study of shared clonotypes between healthy human individuals. Looking at the study overall: Researchers assigned three CD4 naive, three CD4 memory, two CD8 naive and one CD8 memory plate to each donor.

Details on this clone: This sample also contains other DNA sequences that code for the same CDR3.

CD45RO negativity and positive selection for CCR7 defined naive CD8 cells, a population that excluded terminally differentiated effector memory CD45RA+ cells. TCRdb keeps only in-frame clones here, not all; method: immunoSEQ multiplex PCR. The table shows about 1,800,000 clones, with about 95% occurring only once. The germline V gene has CDR1 MGHDK and CDR2 SYGVNS. The CDR3 covers 13 residues. Between the trimmed V and J ends, which lost 3 bases and 4 bases, there was a span of 9 bases. The TCR was taken from a man between 18 and 35 years old in good health. The sequenced sample consisted of naive CD8+ T cells sorted from blood. J is TRBJ1-2 and V is TRBV25-1; D possibly corresponds to TRBD1 (6 bases). The CDR3 reads CASSDRGFYGYTF. The CDR3 DNA follows: TGTGCCAGCAGTGACAGGGGATTCTATGGCTACACCTTC.